A single sample is the source of the 30 T cell receptor beta chains below, sequenced in a study of PD-L1 blockade in urothelial cancer. Time point here: peripheral blood 6 weeks after treatment start. Libraries were prepared by immunoSEQ multiplex PCR; TCRdb keeps only in-frame clonotypes and omits some of them. The table records tens of thousands of clones, approximately 90% of them present only once. The sequences come from PBMCs, collected around atezolizumab (anti-PD-L1) treatment. These TCRs come from an elderly woman with urothelial cancer.

The chain is built from TRBV30 and TRBJ1-4; D might be TRBD1 (5 bases). The germline V gene encodes CDR1 GTSNPN and CDR2 SVGIG (reference sequence). The length of the CDR3 is 14 residues. V gave up 4 bases and J gave up 4 bases, with 13 bases separating them. CDR3 amino acids: CAWKAQGINEKLFF. In nucleotides, the CDR3 is TGTGCCTGGAAGGCGCAGGGCATTAATGAAAAACTGTTTTTT.

This clone was seen a single time. The CDR3 sequence: CASSQEGTSLVNYEQYF. The DNA for the CDR3 is TGCGCCAGCAGCCAAGAGGGCACTAGCCTAGTCAATTACGAGCAGTACTTC. The V and J genes are TRBV4-1 and TRBJ2-7; D may be TRBD2 (6 bases). Germline V CDR1 and CDR2: MGHRA, YSYEKL. V was trimmed by 0 bases and J by 4 bases, leaving 19 bases between them. The CDR3 contains 17 residues.

The chain uses TRBV7-3 and TRBJ2-3, with TRBD2 matching 7 bases. The CDR3 loop spans 15 amino acids. The V segment lost 3 bases and the J segment 4 bases; nucleotides outside the gene matches: 7. Germline values: CDR1 SGHTA, CDR2 FQGTGA. This chain's CDR3 is CASSFGGSGSDTQYF. DNA of the CDR3: TGTGCCAGCAGCTTCGGCGGGAGTGGCTCAGATACGCAGTATTTT.

This chain's CDR3 is CASGGEWGDKNIQYF. In nucleotides, the CDR3 is TGTGCCAGCGGGGGGGAGTGGGGGGACAAAAACATTCAGTACTTC. The V gene is TRBV19, the J gene TRBJ2-4, with 8 bases matching TRBD2. The CDR3 consists of 15 residues. The ends lost 9 bases at V and 3 bases at J; junction bases unmatched: 10. Germline lookup yields CDR1 LNHDA and CDR2 SQIVND (reference sequence).

The V call is TRBV4-2, the J call TRBJ2-7, with 9 bases matching TRBD2. In germline, CDR1 is LGHNA, CDR2 YNFKEQ. Trimming at V came to 0 bases and at J to 3 bases, leaving 3 bases not matched to a gene. The CDR3 has 15 residues. The CDR3 is CASSQEASGNYEQYF. The CDR3, as DNA: TGTGCCAGCAGCCAAGAAGCTAGCGGGAACTACGAGCAGTACTTC.

This chain links TRBV28 with TRBJ2-7, with TRBD1 matching over 8 bases. Losses at the gene ends were 6 bases for V and 3 bases for J; bases not matched to a gene: 10. The CDR3 totals 15 residues. Germline V gives CDR1 MDHEN, CDR2 SYDVKM. The CDR3 loop is CASSPGNRGYYEQYF. The CDR3 DNA follows: TGTGCCAGCAGCCCTGGCAACAGGGGGTACTACGAGCAGTACTTC.

The genes are TRBV19 and TRBJ2-6; D possibly corresponds to TRBD1 (6 bases). CDR1 and CDR2 from the germline V gene are LNHDA and SQIVND (reference sequence). The CDR3 sequence is 15 residues long. V was trimmed by 6 bases and J by 0 bases, leaving 9 bases between them. CDR3 nucleotide sequence: TGTGCCAGTAGAACAGGGAGCTCTGGGGCCAACGTCCTGACTTTC. Protein product: CASRTGSSGANVLTF. The whole variable domain, filled in from reference TRBV19 and TRBJ2-6, reads DGGITQSPKYLFRKEGQNVTLSCEQNLNHDAMYWYRQDPGQGLRLIYYSQIVNDFQKGDIAEGYSVSREKKESFPLTVTSAQKNPTAFYLCASRTGSSGANVLTFGAGSRLTVL.

A few counts support this clone. The same CDR3 can be traced to other DNA sequences in this sample. CDR3 loop: CASSVDRDTGELFF. As DNA, the CDR3 is TGTGCCAGCAGCGTGGACAGGGACACCGGGGAGCTGTTTTTT. This chain links TRBV7-6 with TRBJ2-2; 8 bases are shared with TRBD1. Per the germline V gene, CDR1 is SGHVS and CDR2 is FNYEAQ. V shed 5 bases and J 3 bases; nucleotides not matched to a gene: 2. There are 14 residues in the CDR3.

This sequence joins TRBV19 and TRBJ2-1, with TRBD1 as a possible D gene (6 bases). V was pared by 0 bases and J by 15 bases, with 15 bases between. CDR3 size: 13 residues. CDR1 and CDR2 from the germline V gene are LNHDA and SQIVND (reference sequence). DNA for the CDR3: TGTGCCAGTAGTATAGAATTTCCGGCAGGGGTGTTCTTC. It encodes CASSIEFPAGVFF.

The gene calls are TRBV5-4 and TRBJ2-7, with 7 nucleotides matching TRBD1. CDR3 length: 15 residues. The J segment lost 2 bases and the V segment lost 1 base, leaving 6 bases of the junction unmatched. Per germline, CDR1 SGHNT and CDR2 YYREEE (reference sequence). The chain's CDR3 is CASSLTGTVPYEQYF. CDR3 bases: TGTGCCAGCAGCTTGACCGGGACAGTTCCCTACGAGCAGTACTTC.

The V gene is TRBV9, the J gene TRBJ2-7; 10 positions agree with TRBD2. Germline V gives CDR1 SGDLS, CDR2 YYNGEE. CDR3 size: 14 residues. The trim removed 3 bases at V and 1 base at J, leaving 1 base unmatched. The CDR3 DNA reads as TGTGCCAGCAGCGCAGCGGGAGGGTCCTACGAGCAGTACTTC. Protein sequence: CASSAAGGSYEQYF. Combining the CDR3 with reference TRBV9 and TRBJ2-7 gives the whole variable domain DSGVTQTPKHLITATGQRVTLRCSPRSGDLSVYWYQQSLDQGLQFLIQYYNGEERAKGNILERFSAQQFPDLHSELNLSSLELGDSALYFCASSAAGGSYEQYFGPGTRLTVT.

This clone has just one count. This CDR3 is CASSPGTEAFRETQYF. The CDR3 DNA reads TGTGCCAGCAGTCCCGGGACAGAAGCTTTCCGAGAGACCCAGTACTTC. The chain joins TRBV27 to TRBJ2-5, with TRBD1 matching over 7 bases. The CDR3 covers 16 residues. Germline V gives CDR1 MNHEY, CDR2 SMNVEV (reference sequence). Germline trimming cut 5 bases from V and 4 bases from J; bases unmatched to any gene: 13.

The chain has TRBV4-2 and TRBJ1-6; TRBD1 aligns across 7 bases. Per the germline V gene, CDR1 is LGHNA and CDR2 is YNFKEQ. Trimming removed 6 bases from V and 4 bases from J; junction bases left unmatched: 9. The CDR3 is made up of 16 amino acids. Here the CDR3 reads CASRKDRALYNSPLHF. As DNA, the CDR3 is TGTGCCAGCAGGAAAGACAGGGCCCTTTATAATTCACCCCTCCACTTT.

The rearrangement joins TRBV10-2 to TRBJ2-3, with a tentative D call TRBD2 (5 bases). V was pared by 2 bases and J by 4 bases, with 13 bases between. This CDR3 spans 15 amino acids. Germline values: CDR1 WSHSY, CDR2 SAAADI. CDR3 nucleotides: TGCGCCAGCAGTGAGGGACTGCCCTTCCCAGATACGCAGTATTTT. Residues: CASSEGLPFPDTQYF.

This clone was counted once. The chain combines TRBV28 with TRBJ2-7, with 11 bases aligning to TRBD1. The CDR3 loop spans 15 amino acids. CDR1 and CDR2 (germline): MDHEN, SYDVKM. The V and J ends lost 3 bases and 3 bases, in that order; junction bases with no gene match: 4. CDR3 residues: CASSLAGTGGYEQYF. The CDR3 nucleotides read TGTGCCAGCAGTTTGGCCGGGACAGGGGGCTACGAGCAGTACTTC.

The CDR3 loop is CASSLRTSRGTDTQYF. Written as DNA, the CDR3 is TGTGCCAGCAGCCTCCGGACTAGCCGGGGCACAGATACGCAGTATTTT. V is TRBV13 and J is TRBJ2-3; 8 bases match TRBD2. This CDR3 has 16 residues. The V gene's germline CDR1 is PRHDT and CDR2 FYEKMQ (reference sequence). The trim removed 5 bases at V and 1 base at J, leaving 8 bases unmatched.

The chain carries TRBV5-1 and TRBJ2-1; TRBD2 matches 14 bases. The CDR3 loop spans 18 amino acids. V was clipped by 5 bases and J by 8 bases; unmatched bases: 15. The V gene's germline CDR1 is SGHRS and CDR2 YFSETQ. This chain's CDR3 is CASRRGLAGVVRRDEQFF. CDR3 sequence (DNA): TGCGCCAGCAGAAGGGGACTAGCGGGAGTGGTGAGGAGAGATGAGCAGTTCTTC. The variable domain in full, completed from reference TRBV5-1 and TRBJ2-1, reads KAGVTQTPRYLIKTRGQQVTLSCSPISGHRSVSWYQQTPGQGLQFLFEYFSETQRNKGNFPGRFSGRQFSNSRSEMNVSTLELGDSALYLCASRRGLAGVVRRDEQFFGPGTRLTVL.

J is TRBJ1-1 and V is TRBV18; 7 nucleotides match TRBD1. CDR3 size: 14 residues. V was pared by 5 bases and J by 5 bases, with 8 bases of the junction left unmatched. Looked up from germline, CDR1 is KGHSH and CDR2 is LQKENI. In DNA form, the CDR3 reads TGTGCCAGCTCAATTGACAGGGTTATTACTGAAGCTTTCTTT. Encoded protein: CASSIDRVITEAFF.

About this clone itself: In the same sample, other DNA sequences code for this CDR3. This sequence joins TRBV4-2 and TRBJ2-7; maybe TRBD2 (6 bases). This CDR3 contains 21 residues. Trimming stripped 3 bases from V and 3 bases from J, with 33 bases between. Germline V CDR1 and CDR2: LGHNA, YNFKEQ. CDR3 residues: CASSQLYGTAELSGSDYEQYF. The DNA for the CDR3 is TGTGCCAGCAGCCAGTTATATGGGACTGCCGAACTTAGTGGCTCCGACTACGAGCAGTACTTC.

V gene TRBV7-9 combines with J gene TRBJ2-7; TRBD2 aligns across 7 bases. The CDR3 is made up of 16 amino acids. The V gene's germline CDR1 is SEHNR and CDR2 FQNEAQ (reference sequence). V shed 1 base, J shed 6 bases, and the junction held 12 bases outside the gene matches. CDR3 bases: TGTGCCAGCAGCTTAGGTACGGAGCGGGGTTCGGGCGAGCAGTACTTC. It encodes CASSLGTERGSGEQYF.

This chain connects TRBV10-2 to TRBJ1-2, with 8 bases that match TRBD1. J was trimmed by 1 base and V by 8 bases; bases with no gene match: 12. The germline gives CDR1 WSHSY, CDR2 SAAADI. The CDR3 is made up of 16 amino acids. CDR3 DNA: TGCGCCAGCGGCAACCCCGGACAGGGCCTTAACTATGGCTACACCTTC. Protein: CASGNPGQGLNYGYTF.

The chain is built from TRBV28 and TRBJ2-2, with 7 bases that match TRBD2. Germline loops: CDR1 MDHEN, CDR2 SYDVKM. V lost 1 base, J lost 2 bases, and 4 bases stayed unmatched. The CDR3 length is 16 residues. The CDR3 sequence: CASSLSASGNTGELFF. CDR3 in DNA: TGTGCCAGCAGTTTATCGGCTAGCGGAAACACCGGGGAGCTGTTTTTT.

Turning to this clone: The same CDR3 is also encoded by other DNA sequences in this sample. The V and J genes are TRBV2 and TRBJ1-2; 11 bases align to TRBD1. The CDR3 loop spans 14 amino acids. Germline CDR1 SNHLY, CDR2 FYNNEI. V gave up 6 bases and J gave up 2 bases; unmatched junction bases: 2. The CDR3 is CASRGTGGNYGYTF. CDR3 bases: TGTGCCAGCAGAGGGACAGGGGGGAACTATGGCTACACCTTC.

The chain recombines TRBV19 with TRBJ2-5; D unclear. V lost 6 bases, J lost 0 bases, and 11 bases lay in between. CDR3 length equals 14 residues. CDR1 is LNHDA, CDR2 SQIVND, per germline (reference sequence). The CDR3 DNA follows: TGTGCCAGTAGCCCGACATGGAACCAAGAGACCCAGTACTTC. Protein sequence: CASSPTWNQETQYF.

V and J are TRBV19 and TRBJ1-5, with D perhaps TRBD1 (6 bases). CDR1 LNHDA and CDR2 SQIVND come from the germline V gene (reference sequence). The CDR3 loop spans 15 amino acids. Between the trimmed V and J ends, which lost 5 bases and 1 base, there was a span of 12 bases. The CDR3 spells CASSVQGKSNQPQHF. The CDR3 nucleotides read TGTGCCAGTAGTGTACAGGGTAAGAGCAATCAGCCCCAGCATTTT.

V gene TRBV5-4 combines with J gene TRBJ1-4; D may be TRBD1 (5 bases). Looked up from germline, CDR1 is SGHNT and CDR2 is YYREEE (reference sequence). The CDR3 spans 16 residues. With 0 bases removed from V and 8 bases from J, the gap between germline ends came to 17 bases. In nucleotides, the CDR3 is TGTGCCAGCAGCTTGGGCGGGGGTAACGCCGCGGAAAAACTGTTTTTT. Translation: CASSLGGGNAAEKLFF.

J is TRBJ1-2 and V is TRBV5-1; TRBD1 matches 10 bases. The CDR3 runs to 16 residues. J was trimmed by 8 bases and V by 6 bases; bases with no gene match: 16. Germline V gives CDR1 SGHRS, CDR2 YFSETQ. CDR3 in DNA: TGCGCCAGCAACGAAGGGACAGGGGTAGCTATTTGGGGCTACACCTTC. This encodes CASNEGTGVAIWGYTF.

The CDR3 DNA reads TGTGCCAGTAGTATAGGACACAACCGAGGGTACGAGCAGTACTTC. Translating gives CASSIGHNRGYEQYF. V and J are TRBV19 and TRBJ2-7; possible D gene TRBD2, 5 bases. Trimming took off 1 base at V and 4 bases at J, with 14 bases between the two ends. Germline V CDR1 and CDR2: LNHDA, SQIVND (reference sequence). The CDR3 loop spans 15 amino acids.

This clone was detected once. The CDR3 DNA sequence: TGCGCCAGCAGCACCATGACAGGGAACACTGAAGCTTTCTTT. Protein: CASSTMTGNTEAFF. This chain uses TRBV5-1 with TRBJ1-1; TRBD1 might be the D (6 bases). Trimming stripped 4 bases from V and 1 base from J, with 11 bases between. This CDR3 contains 14 residues. CDR1 and CDR2 from the germline V gene are SGHRS and YFSETQ.

The chain couples TRBV2 to TRBJ1-2; D possibly corresponds to TRBD1 (5 bases). Germline CDR1 is SNHLY and CDR2 is FYNNEI. The V end was cut by 7 bases, the J end by 7 bases, with 13 bases between. The CDR3 runs 12 residues. The CDR3 region has the DNA TGTGCCAGCAACCAGGGAATGGGTGGCTACACCTTC. The encoded protein is CASNQGMGGYTF.